Shown below are 26 T cell receptor beta chains from a single sample sequenced in a study of T cell changes during pregnancy in multiple sclerosis. Repertoires were generated with immunoSEQ multiplex PCR, while TCRdb's copy carries only in-frame clones and drops some. The sample consists of roughly 100,000 clones, roughly nine tenths of them appearing once. The sample was peripheral blood, taken after pregnancy. Receptors originate from a female donor with multiple sclerosis, enrolled in a pregnancy study.

This clone was seen once. The gene calls are TRBV2 and TRBJ1-4; D might be TRBD1 (6 bases). V gave up 7 bases and J gave up 5 bases, with 11 bases separating them. Germline CDR1 reads SNHLY; CDR2 reads FYNNEI. This CDR3 is 13 amino acids long. The CDR3 nucleotides read TGTGCCAGCAAGGGGGGGGAAAATGAAAAACTGTTTTTT. This gives the protein CASKGGENEKLFF.

This rearrangement joins TRBV7-8 to TRBJ2-7; D might be TRBD2 (6 bases). Trimming cost V 5 bases and J 0 bases, with 17 bases left between them. Germline V gene sequence: CDR1 SGHVS, CDR2 FQNEAQ. This CDR3 is 16 amino acids long. This CDR3 is CASSPAGTYSSYEQYF. CDR3 sequence (DNA): TGTGCCAGCAGCCCGGCCGGGACTTATAGCTCCTACGAGCAGTACTTC.

This clone was seen a single time. The CDR3 DNA reads as TGCGCCAGCAGCCGGACAGATACTAGCACAGATACGCAGTATTTT. Translating gives CASSRTDTSTDTQYF. The V gene is TRBV4-1, the J gene TRBJ2-3; D is perhaps TRBD1 (6 bases). Trimming cost V 4 bases and J 0 bases, with 11 bases left between them. In germline, CDR1 is MGHRA, CDR2 YSYEKL. The CDR3 runs to 15 residues.

The CDR3 loop is CATREDWRTEAFF. The CDR3 nucleotides are TGTGCCACGCGGGAGGATTGGAGGACTGAAGCTTTCTTT. The chain has TRBV19 and TRBJ1-1, with D unclear. V lost 10 bases and J 5 bases, leaving 17 bases between the germline ends. Germline values: CDR1 LNHDA, CDR2 SQIVND (reference sequence). This CDR3 comprises 13 residues.

J is TRBJ1-5 and V is TRBV10-3; maybe TRBD1 (5 bases). V gave up 0 bases and J gave up 5 bases, with 8 bases separating them. Germline CDR1 reads ENHRY; CDR2 reads SYGVKD. The CDR3 covers 14 residues. For the CDR3, the DNA is TGTGCCATCAGTGAGTCGCGGGGGGATCAGCCCCAGCATTTT. It encodes CAISESRGDQPQHF.

The chain links TRBV19 to TRBJ1-2; 10 bases line up with TRBD1. Germline V gene lookup returns CDR1 LNHDA and CDR2 SQIVND (reference sequence). The CDR3 extends over 14 amino acids. V shed 1 base and J 8 bases; nucleotides not matched to a gene: 4. CDR3 sequence reads: CASSIGQGAFGYTF. CDR3 DNA: TGTGCCAGTAGTATAGGACAGGGGGCGTTCGGCTACACCTTC.

This chain uses TRBV7-2 with TRBJ1-6; D gene unclear. The ends were cut back, 4 bases at V and 10 bases at J, with 17 bases in the middle. Germline CDR1 SGHTA, CDR2 FQGNSA. The CDR3 totals 15 residues. This CDR3 is CASSSQGGPRSPLHF. Written as DNA, the CDR3 is TGTGCCAGCAGCTCCCAAGGAGGGCCACGCTCACCCCTCCACTTT.

The gene calls are TRBV4-2 and TRBJ1-2; a possible D gene is TRBD1 (5 bases). The V gene's germline CDR1 is LGHNA and CDR2 YNFKEQ. Between the trimmed V and J ends, which lost 3 bases and 4 bases, there was a span of 12 bases. CDR3 length equals 14 residues. Here the CDR3 reads CASSHPTGGYGYTF. The DNA of the CDR3 is TGTGCCAGCAGCCACCCTACCGGGGGCTATGGCTACACCTTC.

This chain connects TRBV4-1 to TRBJ2-2, with D possibly TRBD2 on 6 matching bases. Germline-derived CDR1 and CDR2 are MGHRA and YSYEKL. Trimming pared 7 bases from V and 5 bases from J, leaving 14 bases between. This CDR3 region has 14 residues. In nucleotides, the CDR3 is TGCGCCAGCACGACGCAGGCGGGAACCGGGGAGCTGTTTTTT. Protein product: CASTTQAGTGELFF.

V gene TRBV5-4 combines with J gene TRBJ1-2, with D perhaps matching TRBD1 (6 bases). V dropped 3 bases and J dropped 8 bases, with 14 bases sitting between them. CDR3 size: 13 residues. Germline V gene lookup returns CDR1 SGHNT and CDR2 YYREEE (reference sequence). CDR3 sequence reads: CASSSAGAWGYTF. The CDR3 DNA reads TGTGCCAGCAGCTCGGCGGGGGCTTGGGGCTACACCTTC.

V usage is TRBV5-5 and J usage is TRBJ1-3; D is undetermined. Trimming cost V 1 base and J 0 bases, with 11 bases left between them. Germline CDR1 is SGHKS and CDR2 is YYEKEE (reference sequence). The CDR3 has 16 residues. CDR3 nucleotides: TGTGCCAGCAGCTTGAACTCGGTTAGCTCTGGAAACACCATATATTTT. Its protein product is CASSLNSVSSGNTIYF.

The chain employs TRBV7-9 and TRBJ1-2, with a weak D call TRBD1 (5 bases). This CDR3 region has 14 residues. Germline V gene lookup returns CDR1 SEHNR and CDR2 FQNEAQ (reference sequence). The V gene lost 3 bases and the J gene lost 8 bases, with 16 bases spanning the gap. In DNA, the CDR3 is TGTGCCAGCAGCTTGCCACAGGACCTTAGAGGCTACACCTTC. Its protein is CASSLPQDLRGYTF. Full variable domain (missing parts from reference TRBV7-9 and TRBJ1-2): DTGVSQNPRHKITKRGQNVTFRCDPISEHNRLYWYRQTLGQGPEFLTYFQNEAQLEKSRLLSDRFSAERPKGSFSTLEIQRTEQGDSAMYLCASSLPQDLRGYTFGSGTRLTVV.

V usage is TRBV5-1 and J usage is TRBJ1-2; perhaps TRBD1 as D (6 bases). From germline, CDR1 is SGHRS and CDR2 YFSETQ. This CDR3 is built from 16 residues. V lost 0 bases and J lost 4, with 16 bases in between. The CDR3 DNA reads TGCGCCAGCAGCTTGGGTACACCGACAGGCCGCTATGGCTACACCTTC. Its translation: CASSLGTPTGRYGYTF.

The chain carries TRBV7-9 and TRBJ1-6; D remains unclear. The V end was cut by 0 bases, the J end by 10 bases, with 4 bases between. The CDR3 contains 12 residues. Germline loops: CDR1 SEHNR, CDR2 FQNEAQ (reference sequence). The CDR3 DNA reads TGTGCCAGCAGCTTAGCAGCATCACCCCTCCACTTT. Protein: CASSLAASPLHF.

The chain couples TRBV10-3 to TRBJ1-2; unclear D gene. The CDR3 length is 11 residues. V was pared by 3 bases and J by 8 bases, with 7 bases between. Germline V gene data show CDR1 as ENHRY and CDR2 as SYGVKD. The CDR3 loop reads CAISEFSGYTF. The CDR3 bases are TGTGCCATCAGTGAATTCTCCGGCTACACCTTC.

The CDR3 here is CASSYSGTGPYEQYF. The CDR3 DNA reads as TGTGCCAGCAGTTACTCTGGGACAGGGCCCTACGAGCAGTACTTC. The J gene is TRBJ2-7, the V gene TRBV6-5; 9 positions match TRBD1. The V segment lost 0 bases and the J segment 2 bases; nucleotides outside the gene matches: 2. The germline V gene has CDR1 MNHEY and CDR2 SVGAGI. This CDR3 spans 15 amino acids.

The chain carries TRBV25-1 and TRBJ1-2; D is undetermined. CDR1 and CDR2 (germline): MGHDK, SYGVNS. The ends were cut back, 2 bases at V and 5 bases at J, with 9 bases in the middle. The CDR3 runs 13 residues. CDR3 protein: CASSERQAYGYTF. For the CDR3, the DNA is TGTGCCAGCAGTGAAAGGCAGGCTTATGGCTACACCTTC.

J is TRBJ1-2 and V is TRBV5-1; tentatively, D is TRBD1 (6 bases). The germline gives CDR1 SGHRS, CDR2 YFSETQ. With 4 bases removed from V and 5 bases from J, the gap between germline ends came to 9 bases. The CDR3 totals 12 residues. CDR3 loop: CASSPGQYGYTF. The CDR3 DNA reads TGCGCCAGCAGCCCTGGACAGTATGGCTACACCTTC. Combining the CDR3 with reference TRBV5-1 and TRBJ1-2 gives the whole variable domain KAGVTQTPRYLIKTRGQQVTLSCSPISGHRSVSWYQQTPGQGLQFLFEYFSETQRNKGNFPGRFSGRQFSNSRSEMNVSTLELGDSALYLCASSPGQYGYTFGSGTRLTVV.

The V and J genes are TRBV5-5 and TRBJ2-2; 9 nucleotides line up with TRBD2. Germline values: CDR1 SGHKS, CDR2 YYEKEE (reference sequence). The CDR3 covers 15 residues. Trimming removed 5 bases from V and 3 bases from J; junction bases left unmatched: 5. CDR3 in DNA: TGTGCCAGCAGTCTTCTAGCGGGGTACACCGGGGAGCTGTTTTTT. Translating it yields CASSLLAGYTGELFF.

This chain uses TRBV27 with TRBJ2-2, with TRBD1 matching 8 bases. CDR1 MNHEY and CDR2 SMNVEV come from the germline V gene (reference sequence). The CDR3 has 17 amino acids. Trimming at V came to 3 bases and at J to 5 bases, leaving 11 bases not matched to a gene. The CDR3 protein is CASSFLTGTGLTGELFF. The CDR3 bases are TGTGCCAGCAGTTTCCTTACCGGGACAGGACTTACCGGGGAGCTGTTTTTT.

The rearrangement links TRBV11-3 to TRBJ2-7; 7 bases map to TRBD1. Trimming took 5 bases from V and 3 from J; bases not matched to a gene: 7. Germline lookup yields CDR1 SGHNT and CDR2 YENEEA. CDR3 length: 14 residues. CDR3 coding DNA: TGTGCCAGCAGCCCCACGGCAGGGGGCTACGAGCAGTACTTC. It specifies CASSPTAGGYEQYF. Supplemented by reference TRBV11-3 and TRBJ2-7, the full variable domain reads EAGVVQSPRYKIIEKKQPVAFWCNPISGHNTLYWYLQNLGQGPELLIRYENEEAVDDSQLPKDRFSAERLKGVDSTLKIQPAELGDSAVYLCASSPTAGGYEQYFGPGTRLTVT.

The chain links TRBV21-1 to TRBJ2-7; the table's D call, TRBD1, was not checked against the DNA. TRBV21-1 is a listed pseudogene. The CDR3 loop spans 15 amino acids. The CDR3 protein is CASSKGQDPSYEQYF. CDR3 bases: TGTGCCAGCAGCAAAGGACAGGATCCCTCATACGAGCAGTACTTC.

This clone was detected only once. The gene calls are TRBV4-1 and TRBJ2-7; a possible D gene is TRBD2 (6 bases). The V gene lost 1 base and the J gene lost 3 bases, with 13 bases spanning the gap. This CDR3 comprises 15 residues. From germline, CDR1 is MGHRA and CDR2 YSYEKL. The CDR3 bases are TGCGCCAGCAGCCAAGCAAGCGGGTTTGACTACGAGCAGTACTTC. Encoded protein: CASSQASGFDYEQYF.

V is TRBV19 and J is TRBJ2-1, with TRBD2 matching 7 bases. Trimming at V came to 6 bases and at J to 6 bases, leaving 5 bases not matched to a gene. Germline assignment: CDR1 LNHDA and CDR2 SQIVND (reference sequence). This CDR3 comprises 13 residues. For the CDR3, the DNA is TGTGCCAGTAGAAGACCTAGCGGCAATGAGCAGTTCTTC. Protein: CASRRPSGNEQFF.

The chain couples TRBV2 to TRBJ1-2; D possibly corresponds to TRBD1 (6 bases). This CDR3 is 15 amino acids long. Germline-derived CDR1 and CDR2 are SNHLY and FYNNEI. Trimming removed 3 bases at V and 3 bases at J, with 14 bases between. The CDR3 loop reads CASSDEGVTYYGYTF. The CDR3 nucleotides are TGTGCCAGCAGTGATGAGGGGGTGACATACTATGGCTACACCTTC.

This sequence joins TRBV7-3 and TRBJ2-1, with 9 bases fitting TRBD1. CDR1 and CDR2 (germline): SGHTA, FQGTGA. The CDR3 runs 15 residues. Trimming took 4 bases from V and 9 from J; bases not matched to a gene: 10. This CDR3 reads CASSSNSGTGREQFF. The CDR3 nucleotides read TGTGCCAGCAGCTCAAACTCCGGGACAGGGCGTGAGCAGTTCTTC.